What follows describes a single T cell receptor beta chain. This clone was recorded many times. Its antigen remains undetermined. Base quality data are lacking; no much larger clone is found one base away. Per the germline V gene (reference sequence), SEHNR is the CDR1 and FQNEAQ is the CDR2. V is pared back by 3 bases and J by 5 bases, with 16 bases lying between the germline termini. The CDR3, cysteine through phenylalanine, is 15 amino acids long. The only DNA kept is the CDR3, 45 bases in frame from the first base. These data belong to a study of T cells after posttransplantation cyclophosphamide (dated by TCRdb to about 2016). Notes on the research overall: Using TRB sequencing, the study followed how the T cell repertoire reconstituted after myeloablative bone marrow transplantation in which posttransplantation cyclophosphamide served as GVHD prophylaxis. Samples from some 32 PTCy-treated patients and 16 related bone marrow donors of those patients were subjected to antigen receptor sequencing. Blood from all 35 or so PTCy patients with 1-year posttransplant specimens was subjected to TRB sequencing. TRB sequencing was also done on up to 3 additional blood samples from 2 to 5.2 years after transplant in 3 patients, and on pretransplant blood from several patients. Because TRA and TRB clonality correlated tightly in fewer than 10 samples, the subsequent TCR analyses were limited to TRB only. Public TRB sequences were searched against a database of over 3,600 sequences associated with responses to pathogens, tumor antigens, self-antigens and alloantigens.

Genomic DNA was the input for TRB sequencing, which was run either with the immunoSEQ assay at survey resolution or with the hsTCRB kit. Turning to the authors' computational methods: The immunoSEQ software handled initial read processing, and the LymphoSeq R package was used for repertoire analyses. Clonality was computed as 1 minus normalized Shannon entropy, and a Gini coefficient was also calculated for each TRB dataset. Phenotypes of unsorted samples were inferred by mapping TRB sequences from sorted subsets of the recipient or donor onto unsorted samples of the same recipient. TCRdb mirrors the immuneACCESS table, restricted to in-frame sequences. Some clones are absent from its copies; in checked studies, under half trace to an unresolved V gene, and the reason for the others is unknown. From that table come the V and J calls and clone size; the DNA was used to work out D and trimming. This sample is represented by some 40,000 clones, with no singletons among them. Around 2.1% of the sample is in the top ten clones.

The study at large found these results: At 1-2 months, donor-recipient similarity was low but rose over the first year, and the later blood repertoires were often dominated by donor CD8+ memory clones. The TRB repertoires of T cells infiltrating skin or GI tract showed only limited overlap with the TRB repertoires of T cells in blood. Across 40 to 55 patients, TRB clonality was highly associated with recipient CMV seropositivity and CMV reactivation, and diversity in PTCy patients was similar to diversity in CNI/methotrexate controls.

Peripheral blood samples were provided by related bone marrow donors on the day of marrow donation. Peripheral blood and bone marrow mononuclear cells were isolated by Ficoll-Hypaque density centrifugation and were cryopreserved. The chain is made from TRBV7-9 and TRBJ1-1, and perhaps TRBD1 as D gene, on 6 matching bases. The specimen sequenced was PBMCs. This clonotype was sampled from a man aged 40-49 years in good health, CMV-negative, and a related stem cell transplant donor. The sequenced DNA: TGTGCCAGCAGCTTCCCGACAGGACGGAATACTGAAGCTTTCTTT. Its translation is CASSFPTGRNTEAFF.